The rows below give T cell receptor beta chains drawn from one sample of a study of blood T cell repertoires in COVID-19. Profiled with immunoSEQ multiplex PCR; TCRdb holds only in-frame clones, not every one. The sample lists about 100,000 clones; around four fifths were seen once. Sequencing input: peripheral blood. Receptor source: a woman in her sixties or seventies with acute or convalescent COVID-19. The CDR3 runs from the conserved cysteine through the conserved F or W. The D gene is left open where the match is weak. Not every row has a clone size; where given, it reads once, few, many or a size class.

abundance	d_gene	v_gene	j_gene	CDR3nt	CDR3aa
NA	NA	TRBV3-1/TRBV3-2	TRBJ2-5	TGTGCCAGCAGCCCGCCGGGGGTAGAGACCCAGTACTTC	CASSPPGVETQYF
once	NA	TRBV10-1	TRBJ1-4	TGCGCCAGCAACATCAGGGGAGAGGGTGAAAAACTGTTTTTT	CASNIRGEGEKLFF
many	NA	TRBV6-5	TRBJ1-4	TGTGCCAGCAGTTACCAGGAGGGAACTAATGAAAAACTGTTTTTT	CASSYQEGTNEKLFF
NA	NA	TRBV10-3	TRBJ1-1	TGTGCCATCCTACAAGGGGCCACTGAAGCTTTCTTT	CAILQGATEAFF
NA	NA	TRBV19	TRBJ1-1	TGTGCCAGTAGTAGAAGACAGCCGAACACTGAAGCTTTCTTT	CASSRRQPNTEAFF
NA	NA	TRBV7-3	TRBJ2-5	TGTGCCAGCAGCTCGACTTCTCAAGAGACCCAGTACTTC	CASSSTSQETQYF
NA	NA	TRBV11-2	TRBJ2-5	TGTGCCAGCAGCCTCGGACTGGTTCAAGAGACCCAGTACTTC	CASSLGLVQETQYF
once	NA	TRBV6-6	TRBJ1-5	TGTGCCAGCCACCCCGCGGGGGAGAATAGCAATCAGCCCCAGCATTTT	CASHPAGENSNQPQHF
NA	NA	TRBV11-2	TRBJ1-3	TGTGCCAGCAGCTTGGGGAGCCCTGGAAACACCATATATTTT	CASSLGSPGNTIYF
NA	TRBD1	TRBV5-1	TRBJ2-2	TGCGCCAGCAGCTTGGGACAGGGAAACACCGGGGAGCTGTTTTTT	CASSLGQGNTGELFF
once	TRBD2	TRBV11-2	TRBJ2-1	TGTGCCAGCAGCTTCCGGACTAGCGTCGGGGACAATGAGCAGTTCTTC	CASSFRTSVGDNEQFF
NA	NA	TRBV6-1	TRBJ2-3	TGTGCCAGCAGTGAAGGGGTAGCTTGGACAGATACGCAGTATTTT	CASSEGVAWTDTQYF
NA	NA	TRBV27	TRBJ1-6	TGTGCCAGCAGCCGGGGTAATTCACCCCTCCACTTT	CASSRGNSPLHF
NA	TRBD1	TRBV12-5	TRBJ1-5	TGTGCTAGTGGTTGGGGGACAGGGGAGGGTTATCAGCCCCAGCATTTT	CASGWGTGEGYQPQHF
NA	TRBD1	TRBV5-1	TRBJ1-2	TGCGCCAGCAGCTTGGAAGGGACAGGGGGTGGCTACACCTTC	CASSLEGTGGGYTF
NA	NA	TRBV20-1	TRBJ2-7	TGCAGTGCTAGGAGGGTCTACGAGCAGTACTTC	CSARRVYEQYF
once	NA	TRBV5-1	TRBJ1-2	TGCGCCAGCAGCTTGGCTTTACAAAACTATGGCTACACCTTC	CASSLALQNYGYTF
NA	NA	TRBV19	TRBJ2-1	TGTGCCAGTAGTCTCTCACCCGTCCGCAGCAATGAGCAGTTCTTC	CASSLSPVRSNEQFF
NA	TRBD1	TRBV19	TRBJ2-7	TGTGCCAGTAGTATCAGGGGGACGTCTGGGGGAGCCTACGAGCAGTACTTC	CASSIRGTSGGAYEQYF
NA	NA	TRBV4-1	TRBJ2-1	TGCGCCAGCAGCCAACTTCTGGCGGCTGGGGTATTGTTAGCGGCCTACAATGAGCAGTTCTTC	CASSQLLAAGVLLAAYNEQFF
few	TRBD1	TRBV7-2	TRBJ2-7	TGTGCCAGCAGCCCCGCCGGGACAGGGATCCCCTACGAGCAGTACTTC	CASSPAGTGIPYEQYF
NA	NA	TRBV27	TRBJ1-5	TGTGCCAGCAGGCAGGTCTTGGGCAATCAGCCCCAGCATTTT	CASRQVLGNQPQHF
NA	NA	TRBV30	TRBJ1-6	TGTGCCTGGAGTGGGGGACTCTATAATTCACCCCTCCACTTT	CAWSGGLYNSPLHF
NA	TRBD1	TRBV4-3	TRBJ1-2	TGCGCCAGCAGCCAAGGGGGGACAGATAGTTTATATGGCTACACCTTC	CASSQGGTDSLYGYTF
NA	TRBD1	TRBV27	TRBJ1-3	TGTGCCAGCACCTACGGGGACAGGGCCCCCACACTCTCTGGAAACACCATATATTTT	CASTYGDRAPTLSGNTIYF
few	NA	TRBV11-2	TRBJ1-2	TGTGCCAGCAGCTTAGACAGAGGCTATGGCTACACCTTC	CASSLDRGYGYTF
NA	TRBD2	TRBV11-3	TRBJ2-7	TGTGCCAGCAGCTTAGATCCCCCAAGGAGCGGGGGGGCGGTCGCCGAGCAGTACTTC	CASSLDPPRSGGAVAEQYF
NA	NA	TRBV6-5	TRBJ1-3	TGTGCCAGCAGTTACTCGCACGGTGGAAACACCATATATTTT	CASSYSHGGNTIYF
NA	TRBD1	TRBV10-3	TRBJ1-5	TGTGCCATCAGCGCGACAGGGGGCAATCAGCCCCAGCATTTT	CAISATGGNQPQHF
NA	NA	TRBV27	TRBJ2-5	TGTGCCAGCAGTCCCCGTCAGGGGAAACAAGAGACCCAGTACTTC	CASSPRQGKQETQYF
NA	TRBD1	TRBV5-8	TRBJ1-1	TGTGCCAGCAGTTTTGGCAGGGGGCGGACTGAAGCTTTCTTT	CASSFGRGRTEAFF
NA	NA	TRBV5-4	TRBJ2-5	TGTGCCAGCAGTTTTACTACAGGGCGGGAGACCCAGTACTTC	CASSFTTGRETQYF
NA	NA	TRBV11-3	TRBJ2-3	TGTGCCAGCAGCTGGAGGGACGGCGAAACAGATACGCAGTATTTT	CASSWRDGETDTQYF
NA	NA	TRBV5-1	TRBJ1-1	TGCGCCAGCAGCTTGGCCTCGTCGGGACAGAACACTGAAGCTTTCTTT	CASSLASSGQNTEAFF
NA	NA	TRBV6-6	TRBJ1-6	TGTGCCAGCAGTTACTTAGAGAATTCACCCCTCCACTTT	CASSYLENSPLHF
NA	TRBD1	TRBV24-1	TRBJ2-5	TGTGCCACCAGTGATGCGGGACAGGTGAAAGAGACCCAGTACTTC	CATSDAGQVKETQYF
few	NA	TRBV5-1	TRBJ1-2	TGCGCCAGCAGCCTGGATGGGGGCCTTGGCTACACCTTC	CASSLDGGLGYTF
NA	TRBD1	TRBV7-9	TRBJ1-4	TGTGCCAGCAGTCTTGACAGGGGAGGTGAAAAACTGTTTTTT	CASSLDRGGEKLFF
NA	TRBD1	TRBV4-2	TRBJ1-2	TGTGCCAGTGGACAGGCGTCGTCCAGCTATGGCTACACCTTC	CASGQASSSYGYTF
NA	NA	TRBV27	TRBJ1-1	TGTGCCAGCAGTTTAGGCGGTTCTGAAGCTTTCTTT	CASSLGGSEAFF
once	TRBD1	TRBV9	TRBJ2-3	TGTGCCAGCAGCGTTCAGACAGGGGGCATAGGAGATACGCAGTATTTT	CASSVQTGGIGDTQYF
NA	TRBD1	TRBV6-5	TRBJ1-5	TGTGCCAGCAGGGACAGGTCAGTCAATCAGCCCCAGCATTTT	CASRDRSVNQPQHF
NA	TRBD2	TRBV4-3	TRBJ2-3	TGCGCCAGCAGCCAAGAGACTAGCGGGGGGGCTGGAGATACGCAGTATTTT	CASSQETSGGAGDTQYF
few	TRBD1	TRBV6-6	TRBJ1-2	TGTGCCAGTACAGGGGGCTATGGCTACACCTTC	CASTGGYGYTF
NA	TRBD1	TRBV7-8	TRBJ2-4	TGTGCCGGGACAGCGCTAGCCAAAAACATTCAGTACTTC	CAGTALAKNIQYF